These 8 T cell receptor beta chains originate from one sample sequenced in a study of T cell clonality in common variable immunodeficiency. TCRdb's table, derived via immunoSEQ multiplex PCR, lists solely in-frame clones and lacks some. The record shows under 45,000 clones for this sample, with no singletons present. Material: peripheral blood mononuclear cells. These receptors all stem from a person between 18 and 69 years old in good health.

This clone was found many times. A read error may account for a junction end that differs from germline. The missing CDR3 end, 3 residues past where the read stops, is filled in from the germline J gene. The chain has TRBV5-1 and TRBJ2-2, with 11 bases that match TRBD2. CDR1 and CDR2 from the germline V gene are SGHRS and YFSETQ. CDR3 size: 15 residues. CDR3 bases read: TGCGCCAGCAGTTTGGGACTAGCGGACACCGGGGAG. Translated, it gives CASSLGLADTGE. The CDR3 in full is CASSLGLADTGELFF.

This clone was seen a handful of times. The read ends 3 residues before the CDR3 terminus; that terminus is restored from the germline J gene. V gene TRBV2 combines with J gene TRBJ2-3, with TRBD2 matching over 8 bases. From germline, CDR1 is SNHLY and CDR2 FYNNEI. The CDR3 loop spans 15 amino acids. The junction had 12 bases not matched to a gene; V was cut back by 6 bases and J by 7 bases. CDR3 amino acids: CASSVGSGRTHTQYF. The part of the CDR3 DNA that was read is TGTGCCAGCAGCGTAGGGAGCGGGAGAACCCATACG.

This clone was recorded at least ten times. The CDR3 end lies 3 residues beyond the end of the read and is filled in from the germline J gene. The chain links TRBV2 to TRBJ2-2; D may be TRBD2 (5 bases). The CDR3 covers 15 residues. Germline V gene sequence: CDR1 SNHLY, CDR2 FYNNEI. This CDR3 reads CASRESRTTNEKLFF. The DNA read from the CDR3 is TGTGCCAGCAGGGAATCCCGGACGACTAATGAAAAG.

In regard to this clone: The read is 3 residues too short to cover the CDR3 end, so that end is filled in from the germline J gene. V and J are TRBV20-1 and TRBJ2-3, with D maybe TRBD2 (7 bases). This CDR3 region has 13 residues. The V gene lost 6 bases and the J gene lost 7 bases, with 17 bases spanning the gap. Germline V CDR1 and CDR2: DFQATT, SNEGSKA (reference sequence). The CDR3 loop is CSAIVGGPNTQYF. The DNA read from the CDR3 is TGCAGTGCCATAGTGGGGGGGCCCAATACG.

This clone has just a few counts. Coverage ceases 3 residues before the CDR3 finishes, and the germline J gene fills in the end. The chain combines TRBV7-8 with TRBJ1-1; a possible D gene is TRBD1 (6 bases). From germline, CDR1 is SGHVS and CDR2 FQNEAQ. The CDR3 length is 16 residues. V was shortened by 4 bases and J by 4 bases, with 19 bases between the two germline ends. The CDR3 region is CASSSRAGAVTTEAFF. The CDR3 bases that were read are TGTGCCAGCAGCTCAAGGGCAGGGGCGGTGACCACTGAA.

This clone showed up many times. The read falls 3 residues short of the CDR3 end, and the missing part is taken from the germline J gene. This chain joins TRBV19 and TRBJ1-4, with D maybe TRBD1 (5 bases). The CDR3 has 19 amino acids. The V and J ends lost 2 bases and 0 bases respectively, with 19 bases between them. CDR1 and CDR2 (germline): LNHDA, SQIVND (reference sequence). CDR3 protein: CASSIRTRTLAATNEKLFF. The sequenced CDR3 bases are TGTGCCAGTAGTATAAGGACCCGGACACTGGCGGCAACTAATGAAAAA.

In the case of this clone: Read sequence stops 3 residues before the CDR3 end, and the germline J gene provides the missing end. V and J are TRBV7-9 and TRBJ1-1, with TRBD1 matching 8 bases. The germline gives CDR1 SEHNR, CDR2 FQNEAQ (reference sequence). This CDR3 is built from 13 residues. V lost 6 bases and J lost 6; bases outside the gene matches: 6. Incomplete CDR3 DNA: TGTGCCAGCAGTTATGGGACAGGAGCTGAA. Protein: CASSYGTGAE. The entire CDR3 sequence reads CASSYGTGAEAFF. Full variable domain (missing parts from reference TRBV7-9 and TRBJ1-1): DTGVSQNPRHKITKRGQNVTFRCDPISEHNRLYWYRQTLGQGPEFLTYFQNEAQLEKSRLLSDRFSAERPKGSFSTLEIQRTEQGDSAMYLCASSYGTGAEAFFGQGTRLTVV.

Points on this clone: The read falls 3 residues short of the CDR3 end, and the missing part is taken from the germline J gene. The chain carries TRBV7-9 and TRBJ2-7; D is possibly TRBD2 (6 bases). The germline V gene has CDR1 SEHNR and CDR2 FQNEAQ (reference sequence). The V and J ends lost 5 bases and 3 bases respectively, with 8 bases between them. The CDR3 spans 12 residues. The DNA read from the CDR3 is TGTGCCAGCAGCCCGCGGGACTACGAG. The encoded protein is CASSPRDYE. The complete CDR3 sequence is CASSPRDYEQYF.